This T cell receptor beta chain is drawn from a study of blood T cells in healthy people across ages. The germline V and J ends were trimmed by 5 bases and 2 bases, with 21 bases remaining between them. The CDR3 consists of 17 residues. Comment on this clonotype: What it recognizes is unknown.

Study-wide results and limits: It was not possible, with unsorted PBMCs, to conclusively compare naive and antigen-experienced cells.

Alongside a J-beta primer mix, a sample-barcoded 5' primer served in a second PCR lasting about 6 to 12 cycles. One entry per CDR3 protein results from TCRdb running MiXCR on the 5' RACE reads. The repertoire has about 970,000 distinct CDR3 sequences, approximately 50% of them found once; the top ten carry 20% to 25%. The chain has TRBV12-3 or TRBV12-4 and TRBJ2-5; TRBD2 is a possible D gene (5 bases). Source material: blood. This receptor was identified in a woman in her sixties in good health. CDR3 region: CASSRRPADKIQETQYF. CDR3 coding DNA: TGTGCCAGCAGTCGGCGACCAGCGGATAAAATACAAGAGACCCAGTACTTC.